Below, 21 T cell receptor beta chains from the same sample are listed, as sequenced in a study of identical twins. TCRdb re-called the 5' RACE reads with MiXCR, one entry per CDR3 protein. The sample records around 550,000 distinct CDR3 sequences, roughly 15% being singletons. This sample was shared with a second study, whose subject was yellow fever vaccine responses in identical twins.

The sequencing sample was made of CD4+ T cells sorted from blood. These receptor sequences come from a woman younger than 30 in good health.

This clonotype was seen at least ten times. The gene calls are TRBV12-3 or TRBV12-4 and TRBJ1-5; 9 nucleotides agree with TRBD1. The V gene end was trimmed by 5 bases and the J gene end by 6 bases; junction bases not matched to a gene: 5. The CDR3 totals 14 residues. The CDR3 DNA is TGTGCCAGCAGTCAGGACAGGGGTAGTCAGCCCCAGCATTTT. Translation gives CASSQDRGSQPQHF.

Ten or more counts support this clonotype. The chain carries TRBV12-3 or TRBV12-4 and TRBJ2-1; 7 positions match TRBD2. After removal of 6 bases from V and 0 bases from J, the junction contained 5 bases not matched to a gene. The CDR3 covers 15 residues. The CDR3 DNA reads TGTGCCAGCAGACTCAGCGGGAACTCCTACAATGAGCAGTTCTTC. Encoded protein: CASRLSGNSYNEQFF.

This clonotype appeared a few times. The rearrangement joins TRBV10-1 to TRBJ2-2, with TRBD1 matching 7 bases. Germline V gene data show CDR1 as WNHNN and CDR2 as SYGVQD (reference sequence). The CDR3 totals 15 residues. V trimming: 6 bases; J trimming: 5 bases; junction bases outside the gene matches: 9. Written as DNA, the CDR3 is TGCGCCAGCAGCTTTCAGAGGACAGGAACCGGGGAGCTGTTTTTT. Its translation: CASSFQRTGTGELFF.

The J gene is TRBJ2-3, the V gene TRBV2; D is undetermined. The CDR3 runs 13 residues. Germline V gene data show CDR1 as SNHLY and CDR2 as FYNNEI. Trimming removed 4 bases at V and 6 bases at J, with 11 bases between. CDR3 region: CASSGHTWDTQYF. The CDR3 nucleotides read TGTGCCAGCAGTGGCCACACCTGGGATACGCAGTATTTT. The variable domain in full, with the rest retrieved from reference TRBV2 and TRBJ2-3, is EPEVTQTPSHQVTQMGQEVILRCVPISNHLYFYWYRQILGQKVEFLVSFYNNEISEKSEIFDDQFSVERPDGSNFTLKIRSTKLEDSAMYFCASSGHTWDTQYFGPGTRLTVL.

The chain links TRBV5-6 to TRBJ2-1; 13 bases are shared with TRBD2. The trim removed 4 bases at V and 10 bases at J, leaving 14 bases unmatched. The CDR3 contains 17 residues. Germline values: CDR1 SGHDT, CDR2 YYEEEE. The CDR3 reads CASSERTSGGQTSEQFF. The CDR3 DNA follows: TGTGCCAGCAGCGAAAGGACTAGCGGGGGCCAGACAAGCGAGCAGTTCTTC.

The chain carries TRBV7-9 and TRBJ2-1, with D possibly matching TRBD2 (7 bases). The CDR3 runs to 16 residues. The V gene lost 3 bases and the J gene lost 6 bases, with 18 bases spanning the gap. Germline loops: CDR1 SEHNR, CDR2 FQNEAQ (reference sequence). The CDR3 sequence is CASSLGDGGHGNEQFF. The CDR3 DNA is TGTGCCAGCAGCTTGGGGGACGGGGGGCATGGCAATGAGCAGTTCTTC.

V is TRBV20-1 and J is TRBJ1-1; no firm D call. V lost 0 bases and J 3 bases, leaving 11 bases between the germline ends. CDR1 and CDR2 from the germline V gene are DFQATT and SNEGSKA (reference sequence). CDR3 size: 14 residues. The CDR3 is CSARDLGRDTEAFF. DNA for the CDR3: TGCAGTGCTAGAGATCTTGGGAGAGACACTGAAGCTTTCTTT.

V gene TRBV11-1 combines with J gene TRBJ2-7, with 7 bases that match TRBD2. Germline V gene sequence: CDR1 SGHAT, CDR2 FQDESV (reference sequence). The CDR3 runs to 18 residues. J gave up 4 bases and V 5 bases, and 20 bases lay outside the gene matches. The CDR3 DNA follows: TGTGCCAGCAGCCCTCCCTTGGCGGGAGAAAGGATTATGTACGAGCAGTACTTC. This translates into CASSPPLAGERIMYEQYF.

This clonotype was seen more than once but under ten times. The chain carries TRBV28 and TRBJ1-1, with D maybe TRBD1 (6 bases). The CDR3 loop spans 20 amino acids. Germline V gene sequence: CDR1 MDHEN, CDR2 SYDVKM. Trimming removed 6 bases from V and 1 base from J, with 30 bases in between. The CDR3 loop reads CASSFRGGSTYASSNTEAFF. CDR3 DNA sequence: TGTGCCAGCAGCTTCAGAGGGGGGTCGACATACGCCTCTTCGAACACTGAAGCTTTCTTT.

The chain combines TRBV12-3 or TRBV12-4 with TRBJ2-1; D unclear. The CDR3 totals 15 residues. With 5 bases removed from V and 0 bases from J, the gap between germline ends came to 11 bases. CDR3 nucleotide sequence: TGTGCCAGCAGTCCCTCCCTGAGCTCCTACAATGAGCAGTTCTTC. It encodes CASSPSLSSYNEQFF.

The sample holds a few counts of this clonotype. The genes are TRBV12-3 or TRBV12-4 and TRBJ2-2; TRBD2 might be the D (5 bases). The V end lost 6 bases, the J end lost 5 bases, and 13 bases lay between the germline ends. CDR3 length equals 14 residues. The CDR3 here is CASSSSPGTGELFF. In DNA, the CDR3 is TGTGCCAGCAGCTCATCACCGGGGACCGGGGAGCTGTTTTTT.

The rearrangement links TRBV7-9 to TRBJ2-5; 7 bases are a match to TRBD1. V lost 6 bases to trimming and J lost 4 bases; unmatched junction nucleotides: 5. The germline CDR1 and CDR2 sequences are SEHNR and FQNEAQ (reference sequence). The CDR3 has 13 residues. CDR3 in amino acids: CASRPTGPETQYF. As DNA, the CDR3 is TGTGCCAGCAGGCCGACAGGGCCAGAGACCCAGTACTTC.

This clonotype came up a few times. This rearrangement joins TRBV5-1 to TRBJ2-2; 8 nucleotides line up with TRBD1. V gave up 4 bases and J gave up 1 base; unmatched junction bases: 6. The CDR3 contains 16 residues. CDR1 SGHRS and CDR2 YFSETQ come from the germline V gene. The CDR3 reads CASSPRQGQNTGELFF. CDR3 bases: TGCGCCAGCAGCCCCCGACAGGGGCAGAACACCGGGGAGCTGTTTTTT.

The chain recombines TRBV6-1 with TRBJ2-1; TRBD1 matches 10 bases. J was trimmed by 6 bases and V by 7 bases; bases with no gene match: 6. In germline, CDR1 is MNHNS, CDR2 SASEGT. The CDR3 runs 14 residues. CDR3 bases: TGTGCCAGCACTCGGACAGGGGGACCCAATGAGCAGTTCTTC. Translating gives CASTRTGGPNEQFF.

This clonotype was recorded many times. The CDR3 DNA is TGTGCCAGCAGCTGGGGACTTTGGGAGACCCAGTACTTC. Translated, it gives CASSWGLWETQYF. The J gene is TRBJ2-5, the V gene TRBV7-8; tentatively, D is TRBD2 (6 bases). This CDR3 has 13 residues. Germline-derived CDR1 and CDR2 are SGHVS and FQNEAQ. V was pared by 4 bases and J by 5 bases, with 11 bases between.

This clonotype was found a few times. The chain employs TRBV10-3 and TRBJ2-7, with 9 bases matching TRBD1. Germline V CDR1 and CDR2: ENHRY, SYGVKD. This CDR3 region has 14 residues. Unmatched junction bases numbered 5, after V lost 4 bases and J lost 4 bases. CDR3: CAISVRTGVYEQYF. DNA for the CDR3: TGTGCCATCAGTGTCCGGACAGGGGTTTACGAGCAGTACTTC.

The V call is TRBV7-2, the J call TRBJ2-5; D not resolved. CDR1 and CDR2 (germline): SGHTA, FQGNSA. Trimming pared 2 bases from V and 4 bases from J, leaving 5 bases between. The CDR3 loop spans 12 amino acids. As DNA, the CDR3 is TGTGCCAGCAGCTTAAACATAGAGACCCAGTACTTC. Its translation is CASSLNIETQYF. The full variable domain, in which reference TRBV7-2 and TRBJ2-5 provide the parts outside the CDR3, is GAGVSQSPSNKVTEKGKDVELRCDPISGHTALYWYRQSLGQGLEFLIYFQGNSAPDKSGLPSDRFSAERTGGSVSTLTIQRTQQEDSAVYLCASSLNIETQYFGPGTRLLVL.

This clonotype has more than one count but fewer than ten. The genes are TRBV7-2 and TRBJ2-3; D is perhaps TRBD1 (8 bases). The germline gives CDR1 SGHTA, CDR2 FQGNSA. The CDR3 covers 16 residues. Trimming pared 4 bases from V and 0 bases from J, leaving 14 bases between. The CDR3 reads CASSYTGGGSTDTQYF. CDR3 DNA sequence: TGTGCCAGCAGCTATACAGGGGGAGGGAGCACAGATACGCAGTATTTT.

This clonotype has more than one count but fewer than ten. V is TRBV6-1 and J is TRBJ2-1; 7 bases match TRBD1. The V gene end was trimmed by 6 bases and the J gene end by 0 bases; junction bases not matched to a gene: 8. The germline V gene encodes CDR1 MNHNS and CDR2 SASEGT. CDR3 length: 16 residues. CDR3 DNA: TGTGCCAGCAGCCGTACAGGGGCCCCCTCCTACAATGAGCAGTTCTTC. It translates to CASSRTGAPSYNEQFF.

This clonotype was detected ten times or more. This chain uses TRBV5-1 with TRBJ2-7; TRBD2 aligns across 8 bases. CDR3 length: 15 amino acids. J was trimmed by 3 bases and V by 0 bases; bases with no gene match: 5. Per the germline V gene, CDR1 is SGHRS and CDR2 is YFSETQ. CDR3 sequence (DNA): TGCGCCAGCAGCTTGGGGAGTAGCGGGAACTACGAGCAGTACTTC. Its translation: CASSLGSSGNYEQYF.

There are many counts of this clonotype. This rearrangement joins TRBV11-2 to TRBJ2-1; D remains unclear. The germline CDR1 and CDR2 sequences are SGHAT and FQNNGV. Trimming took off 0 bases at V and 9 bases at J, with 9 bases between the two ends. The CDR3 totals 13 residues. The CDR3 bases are TGTGCCAGCAGCTTAGATCTCGGTGGTGAGCAGTTCTTC. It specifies CASSLDLGGEQFF.